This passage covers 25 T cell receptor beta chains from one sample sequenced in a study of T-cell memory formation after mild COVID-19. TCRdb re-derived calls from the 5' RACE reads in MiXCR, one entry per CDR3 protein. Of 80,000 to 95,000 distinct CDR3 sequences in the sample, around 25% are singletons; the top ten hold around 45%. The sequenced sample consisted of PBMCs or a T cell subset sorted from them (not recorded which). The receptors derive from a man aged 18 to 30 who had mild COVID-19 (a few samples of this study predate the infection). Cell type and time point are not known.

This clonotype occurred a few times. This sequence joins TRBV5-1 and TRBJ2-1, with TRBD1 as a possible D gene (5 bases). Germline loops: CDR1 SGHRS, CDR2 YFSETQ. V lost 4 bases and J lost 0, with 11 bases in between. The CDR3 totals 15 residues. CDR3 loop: CASSKDKSSYNEQFF. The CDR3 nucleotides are TGCGCCAGCAGCAAGGACAAGAGCTCCTACAATGAGCAGTTCTTC.

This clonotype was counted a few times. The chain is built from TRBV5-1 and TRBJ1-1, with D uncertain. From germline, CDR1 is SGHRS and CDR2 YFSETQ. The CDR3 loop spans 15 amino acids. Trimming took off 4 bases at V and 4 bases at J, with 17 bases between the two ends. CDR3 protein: CASSTWGRAGTEAFF. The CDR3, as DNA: TGCGCCAGCAGCACCTGGGGTCGGGCTGGCACTGAAGCTTTCTTT.

The CDR3 protein is CASSEYGQETQYF. Here the CDR3 DNA reads TGTGCCAGCAGTGAATATGGGCAAGAGACCCAGTACTTC. V usage is TRBV25-1 and J usage is TRBJ2-5, with no clear D. In germline, CDR1 is MGHDK, CDR2 SYGVNS. The germline V and J ends were trimmed by 0 bases and 2 bases, with 4 bases remaining between them. The CDR3 is 13 residues long.

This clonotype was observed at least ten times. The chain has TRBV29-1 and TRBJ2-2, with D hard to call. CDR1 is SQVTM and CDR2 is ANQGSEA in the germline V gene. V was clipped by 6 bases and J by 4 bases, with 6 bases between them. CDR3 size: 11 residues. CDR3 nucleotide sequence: TGCAGCGTGCTGGTCACCGGGGAGCTGTTTTTT. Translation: CSVLVTGELFF.

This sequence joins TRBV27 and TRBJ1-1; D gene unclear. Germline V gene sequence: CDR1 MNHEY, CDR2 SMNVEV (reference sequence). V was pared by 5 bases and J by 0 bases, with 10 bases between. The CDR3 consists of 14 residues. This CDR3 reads CASSPFPLNTEAFF. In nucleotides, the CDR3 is TGTGCCAGCAGTCCCTTCCCCCTGAACACTGAAGCTTTCTTT.

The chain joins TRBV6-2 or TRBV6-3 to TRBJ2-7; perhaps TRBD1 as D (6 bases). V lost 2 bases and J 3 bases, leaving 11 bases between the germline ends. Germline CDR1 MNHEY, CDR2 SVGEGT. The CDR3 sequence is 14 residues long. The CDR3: CASSYVAGDYEQYV. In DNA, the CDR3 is TGTGCCAGCAGTTACGTGGCAGGGGACTACGAGCAGTACGTC.

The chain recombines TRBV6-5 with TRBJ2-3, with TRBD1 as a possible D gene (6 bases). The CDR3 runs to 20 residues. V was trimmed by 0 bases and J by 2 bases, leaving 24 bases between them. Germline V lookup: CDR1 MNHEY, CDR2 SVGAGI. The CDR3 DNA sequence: TGTGCCAGCAGTTACTCGATCCCTGGGCACCGGGACACCAACACAGATACGCAGTATTTT. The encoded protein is CASSYSIPGHRDTNTDTQYF.

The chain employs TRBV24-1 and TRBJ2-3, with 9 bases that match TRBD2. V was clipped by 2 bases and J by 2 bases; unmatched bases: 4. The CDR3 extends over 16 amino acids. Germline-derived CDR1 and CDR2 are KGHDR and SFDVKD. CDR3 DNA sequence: TGTGCCACCAGTGATTCGACTAGCGGATTCACAGATACGCAGTATTTT. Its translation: CATSDSTSGFTDTQYF.

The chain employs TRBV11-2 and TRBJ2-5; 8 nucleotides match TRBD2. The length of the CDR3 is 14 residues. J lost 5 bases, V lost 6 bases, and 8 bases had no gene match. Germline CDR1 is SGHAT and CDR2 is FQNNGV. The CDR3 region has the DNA TGTGCCAGCAGTATTGCGGGGGGCTCGGAGACCCAGTACTTC. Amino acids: CASSIAGGSETQYF.

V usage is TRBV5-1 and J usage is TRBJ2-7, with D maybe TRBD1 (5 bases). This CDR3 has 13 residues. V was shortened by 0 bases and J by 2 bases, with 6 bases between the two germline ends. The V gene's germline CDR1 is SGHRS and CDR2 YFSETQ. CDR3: CASSLEQAYEQYF. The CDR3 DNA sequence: TGCGCCAGCAGCTTGGAACAGGCCTACGAGCAGTACTTC.

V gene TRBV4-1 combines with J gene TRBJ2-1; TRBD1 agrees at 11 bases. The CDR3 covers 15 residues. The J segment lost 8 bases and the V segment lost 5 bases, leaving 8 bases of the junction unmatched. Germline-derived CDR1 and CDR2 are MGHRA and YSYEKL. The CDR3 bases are TGCGCCAGCAGCGACGTCGGACAGGGGGCCCATGAGCAGTTCTTC. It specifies CASSDVGQGAHEQFF.

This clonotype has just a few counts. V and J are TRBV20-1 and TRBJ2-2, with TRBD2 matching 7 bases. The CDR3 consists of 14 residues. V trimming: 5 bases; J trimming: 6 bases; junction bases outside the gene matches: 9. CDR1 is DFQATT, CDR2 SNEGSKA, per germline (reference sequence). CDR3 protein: CSAGGGDFPGELFF. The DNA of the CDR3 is TGCAGTGCTGGGGGGGGGGATTTCCCCGGGGAGCTGTTTTTT.

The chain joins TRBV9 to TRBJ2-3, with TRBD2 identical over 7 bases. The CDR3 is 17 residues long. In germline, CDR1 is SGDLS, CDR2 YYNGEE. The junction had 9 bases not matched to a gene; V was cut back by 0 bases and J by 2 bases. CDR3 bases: TGTGCCAGCAGCGTAGGTTGGCAGCGGGGAGTCACAGATACGCAGTATTTT. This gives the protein CASSVGWQRGVTDTQYF.

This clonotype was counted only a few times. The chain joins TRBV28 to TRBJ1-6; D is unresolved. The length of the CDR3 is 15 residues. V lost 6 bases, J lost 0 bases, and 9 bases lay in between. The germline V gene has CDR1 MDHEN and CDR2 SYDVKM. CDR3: CASSRQSSYNSPLHF. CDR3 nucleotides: TGTGCCAGCAGCCGTCAGAGCTCCTATAATTCACCCCTCCACTTT.

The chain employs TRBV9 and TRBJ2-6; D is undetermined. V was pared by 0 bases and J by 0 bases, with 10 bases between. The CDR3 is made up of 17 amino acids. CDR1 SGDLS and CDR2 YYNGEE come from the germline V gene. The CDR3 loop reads CASSVGVGFSGANVLTF. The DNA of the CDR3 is TGTGCCAGCAGCGTAGGGGTTGGGTTCTCTGGGGCCAACGTCCTGACTTTC.

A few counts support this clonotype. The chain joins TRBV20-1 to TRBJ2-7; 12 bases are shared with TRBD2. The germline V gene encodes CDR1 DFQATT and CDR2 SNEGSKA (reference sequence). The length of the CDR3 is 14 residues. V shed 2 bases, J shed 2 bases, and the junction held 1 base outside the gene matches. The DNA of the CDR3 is TGCAGTGCTAGATCTAGCGGGGGGGCCTACGAGCAGTACGTC. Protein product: CSARSSGGAYEQYV.

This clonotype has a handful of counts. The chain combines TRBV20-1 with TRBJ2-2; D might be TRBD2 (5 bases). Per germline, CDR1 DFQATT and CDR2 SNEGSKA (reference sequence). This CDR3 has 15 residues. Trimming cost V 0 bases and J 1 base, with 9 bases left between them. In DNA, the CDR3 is TGCAGTGCTAGAGATGAACGGGGGAACACCGGGGAGCTGTTTTTT. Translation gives CSARDERGNTGELFF.

CDR3 in DNA: TGCGCCAGCAGCCAGATTGGACGGTACTACGAGCAGTACTTC. Translated, it gives CASSQIGRYYEQYF. The genes are TRBV4-1 and TRBJ2-7; D is unclear. The CDR3 totals 14 residues. The germline V gene encodes CDR1 MGHRA and CDR2 YSYEKL. Trimming cost V 3 bases and J 3 bases, with 12 bases left between them.

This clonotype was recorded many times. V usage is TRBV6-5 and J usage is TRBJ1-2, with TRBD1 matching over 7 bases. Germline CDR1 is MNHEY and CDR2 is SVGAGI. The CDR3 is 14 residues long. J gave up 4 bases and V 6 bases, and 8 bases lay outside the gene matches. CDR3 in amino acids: CASSRYRGSYGYTF. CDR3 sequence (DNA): TGTGCCAGCAGCCGATACAGGGGTAGCTATGGCTACACCTTC.

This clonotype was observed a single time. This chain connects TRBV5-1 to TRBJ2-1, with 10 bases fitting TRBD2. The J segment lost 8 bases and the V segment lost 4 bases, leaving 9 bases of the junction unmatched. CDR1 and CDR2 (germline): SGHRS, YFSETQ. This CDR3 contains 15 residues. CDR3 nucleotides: TGCGCCAGCAGCCCGATAGCGGGGGGAAGGGATGAGCAGTTCTTC. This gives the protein CASSPIAGGRDEQFF.

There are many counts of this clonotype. The CDR3 coding sequence is TGTGCCAGCAGCTCCGGACTAGCCAATGAGCAGTTCTTC. Translated, it gives CASSSGLANEQFF. V usage is TRBV6-6 and J usage is TRBJ2-1; 8 positions match TRBD2. Trimming took 6 bases from V and 6 from J; bases not matched to a gene: 4. This CDR3 is 13 amino acids long. Germline V gene lookup returns CDR1 MNHNY and CDR2 SVGAGI (reference sequence).

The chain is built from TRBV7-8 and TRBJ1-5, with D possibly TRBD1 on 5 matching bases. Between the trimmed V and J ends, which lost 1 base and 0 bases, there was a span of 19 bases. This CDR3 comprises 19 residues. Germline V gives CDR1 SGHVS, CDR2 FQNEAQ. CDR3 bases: TGTGCCAGCAGCTTAGGGCCTTATGGGGGTATTTCTAGCAATCAGCCCCAGCATTTT. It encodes CASSLGPYGGISSNQPQHF.

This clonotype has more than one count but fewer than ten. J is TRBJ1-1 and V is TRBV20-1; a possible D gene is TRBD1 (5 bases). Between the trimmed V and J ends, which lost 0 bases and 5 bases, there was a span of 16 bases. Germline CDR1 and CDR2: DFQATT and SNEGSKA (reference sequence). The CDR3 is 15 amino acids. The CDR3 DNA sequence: TGCAGTGCTAGAGATGGGGCCTCGGGATGGACTGAAGCTTTCTTT. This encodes CSARDGASGWTEAFF.

The chain's CDR3 is CASSSRDWTGELFF. For the CDR3, the DNA is TGTGCCAGCAGTTCGAGGGATTGGACCGGGGAGCTGTTTTTT. This sequence joins TRBV28 and TRBJ2-2, with D perhaps TRBD2 (5 bases). Looked up from germline, CDR1 is MDHEN and CDR2 is SYDVKM. This CDR3 has 14 amino acids. V was shortened by 4 bases and J by 5 bases, with 11 bases between the two germline ends. The variable domain in full, completed from reference TRBV28 and TRBJ2-2, reads DVKVTQSSRYLVKRTGEKVFLECVQDMDHENMFWYRQDPGLGLRLIYFSYDVKMKEKGDIPEGYSVSREKKERFSLILESASTNQTSMYLCASSSRDWTGELFFGEGSRLTVL.

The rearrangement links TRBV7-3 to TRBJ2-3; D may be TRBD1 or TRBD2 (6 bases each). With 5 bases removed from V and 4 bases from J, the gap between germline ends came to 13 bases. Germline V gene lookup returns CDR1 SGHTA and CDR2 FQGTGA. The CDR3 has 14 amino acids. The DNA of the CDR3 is TGTGCCAGCAGCCTATGGGGGGCTCCAGATACGCAGTATTTT. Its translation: CASSLWGAPDTQYF.